This TCR beta chain was captured in a study of blood T cells in healthy people across ages. Notes on the study in general: Fewer expanded clones and more diversity marked long-lived versus aged donors. Because sorting was not performed, PBMCs prevented conclusive naive versus antigen-experienced comparison.

To note about this clonotype: No antigen is known for it.

Germline lookup yields CDR1 LGHDT and CDR2 YNNKEL (reference sequence). This CDR3 is built from 14 residues. V was clipped by 0 bases and J by 5 bases; unmatched bases: 4. A second roughly 7 to 12 cycle PCR used barcoded and J-beta primers. TCRdb recomputed calls from the 5' RACE reads with MiXCR, one row per CDR3 protein. Among roughly 800,000 distinct CDR3 sequences listed, over 45% were seen once. This receptor was obtained from a man aged 30 to 39 in good health. This chain joins TRBV3-1 and TRBJ2-7; 7 bases are shared with TRBD1. Source material: blood. CDR3 residues: CASSQDNRGDEQYF. CDR3 DNA: TGTGCCAGCAGCCAAGATAACAGGGGAGACGAGCAGTACTTC.